This T cell receptor (beta chain) was sequenced for a study of breast tumors, draining lymph nodes, adjacent tissues. Axillary draining lymph nodes of breast cancer patients supplied the node samples. In germline, CDR1 is SQVTM, CDR2 ANQGSEA. V dropped 5 bases and J dropped 4 bases, with 14 bases sitting between them. This CDR3 is built from 13 residues. Via MiXCR, TCRdb re-called the multiplex PCR reads, giving one row per CDR3 protein. The profile shows some 120,000 distinct CDR3 sequences, 21% of them singletons. This clonotype was detected ten times or more. The sequence derives from a female donor with breast cancer. Some clones in this sample may be carry-over from other donors' samples. The gene calls are TRBV29-1 and TRBJ1-2; possible D gene TRBD1, 5 bases. The sample consisted of axillary lymph node tissue. The CDR3 loop is CSVMGAGSYGYTF. The CDR3 coding sequence is TGCAGCGTTATGGGAGCAGGGAGCTATGGCTACACCTTC.